The 29 T cell receptor beta chains below all came from one sample that was sequenced in a study of CD4+ T cells in melanoma. The repertoire was sequenced with immunoSEQ multiplex PCR; TCRdb's copy has only in-frame clones and lacks some. The repertoire consists of 10,000 to 13,000 clones, with roughly two thirds occurring once and the leading ten covering roughly 9.7%. Sequencing used cells from a culture (not recorded whether cultured in vitro). These receptors were taken from a human donor with melanoma.

This clone occurred a few times. An end of the junction does not agree with germline; a read error may underlie this. The V gene is TRBV7-7, the J gene TRBJ2-1; D is possibly TRBD2 (7 bases). This CDR3 comprises 14 residues. Per germline, CDR1 SSHAT and CDR2 FNYEAQ (reference sequence). CDR3 sequence: CASSSSSGGGEQFF. In DNA form, the CDR3 reads TGTGCTAGCAGCTCATCATCGGGGGGCGGAGAGCAGTTCTTC.

The chain combines TRBV18 with TRBJ2-5; D call uncertain. With 2 bases removed from V and 1 base from J, the gap between germline ends came to 8 bases. The CDR3 has 14 amino acids. Germline V CDR1 and CDR2: KGHSH, LQKENI. The CDR3 loop is CASSPAPSQETQYF. CDR3 DNA: TGTGCCAGCTCACCAGCCCCTAGCCAAGAGACCCAGTACTTC.

The chain carries TRBV5-1 and TRBJ2-7, with 8 bases fitting TRBD1. Germline V CDR1 and CDR2: SGHRS, YFSETQ. With 4 bases clipped from V and 2 bases from J, the junction kept 8 bases outside the gene matches. This CDR3 is 15 amino acids long. CDR3 coding DNA: TGCGCCAGCAGCAGGGGGACAGGACTGACCTACGAGCAGTACTTC. Its protein product is CASSRGTGLTYEQYF.

The genes are TRBV6-1 and TRBJ1-2; D is perhaps TRBD1 (6 bases). The CDR3 runs 15 residues. Germline CDR1 MNHNS, CDR2 SASEGT. Trimming took off 6 bases at V and 2 bases at J, with 16 bases between the two ends. CDR3 amino acids: CASSQEGGRNYGYTF. CDR3 bases: TGTGCCAGCAGCCAGGAGGGGGGCAGAAACTATGGCTACACCTTC.

This sequence joins TRBV5-8 and TRBJ2-3, with TRBD2 matching 10 bases. Germline V gives CDR1 SGHTS, CDR2 YDEGEE. The CDR3 is made up of 18 amino acids. V lost 4 bases and J lost 2; bases outside the gene matches: 13. Here the CDR3 reads CASSQEGPTSGITDTQYF. The CDR3 bases are TGTGCCAGCAGCCAGGAAGGCCCCACTAGCGGGATCACAGATACGCAGTATTTT.

This chain connects TRBV5-1 to TRBJ1-1; D call uncertain. The CDR3 is 14 amino acids. V lost 0 bases, J lost 1 base, and 7 bases lay in between. CDR1 and CDR2 (germline): SGHRS, YFSETQ. The CDR3 DNA follows: TGCGCCAGCAGCTTGGGAAGGGAGAACACTGAAGCTTTCTTT. It encodes CASSLGRENTEAFF.

The table lists this clone with a few counts. V is TRBV7-2 and J is TRBJ1-2; D is ambiguous. Trimming pared 1 base from V and 5 bases from J, leaving 8 bases between. Germline V gene sequence: CDR1 SGHTA, CDR2 FQGNSA. The CDR3 is made up of 13 amino acids. The CDR3, as DNA: TGTGCCAGCAGCTTAGAGGGCGGGTATGGCTACACCTTC. Amino acid sequence: CASSLEGGYGYTF.

This chain connects TRBV19 to TRBJ2-5; TRBD1 aligns across 7 bases. J was trimmed by 3 bases and V by 7 bases; bases with no gene match: 5. Per germline, CDR1 LNHDA and CDR2 SQIVND (reference sequence). The CDR3 consists of 13 residues. In DNA, the CDR3 is TGTGCCAGTAAGGACAGGTCCAAAGAGACCCAGTACTTC. Its translation is CASKDRSKETQYF.

This chain connects TRBV11-3 to TRBJ2-1; D is perhaps TRBD1 or TRBD2 (6 bases each). The CDR3 loop spans 15 amino acids. The V gene's germline CDR1 is SGHNT and CDR2 YENEEA. The V and J ends lost 5 bases and 0 bases respectively, with 11 bases between them. As DNA, the CDR3 is TGTGCCAGCAGCGGGGGGCCGGGCTCCTACAATGAGCAGTTCTTC. Encoded protein: CASSGGPGSYNEQFF.

This clone showed up just a few times. This rearrangement joins TRBV4-1 to TRBJ2-7; TRBD1 aligns across 7 bases. V gave up 3 bases and J gave up 5 bases; unmatched junction bases: 7. The CDR3 is 14 amino acids. CDR1 and CDR2 from the germline V gene are MGHRA and YSYEKL. The CDR3: CASSQGQNLDEQYF. The CDR3 coding sequence is TGCGCCAGCAGCCAGGGACAGAATCTCGACGAGCAGTACTTC.

This chain connects TRBV6-1 to TRBJ2-7, with a tentative D call TRBD2 (5 bases). V was pared by 7 bases and J by 3 bases, with 16 bases between. This CDR3 spans 14 amino acids. The germline gives CDR1 MNHNS, CDR2 SASEGT. The CDR3 region has the DNA TGTGCCAGCACCACCACACGAGGGAGCTACGAGCAGTACTTC. Encoded protein: CASTTTRGSYEQYF.

The V and J genes are TRBV7-9 and TRBJ2-1, with a possible D match to TRBD1 (7 bases). Germline assignment: CDR1 SEHNR and CDR2 FQNEAQ (reference sequence). Trimming cost V 5 bases and J 6 bases, with 20 bases left between them. The CDR3 totals 16 residues. The CDR3 nucleotides are TGTGCCAGCAGCCCGGGCGGGTTCAGGGGGGTCAATGAGCAGTTCTTC. It translates to CASSPGGFRGVNEQFF.

The chain recombines TRBV30 with TRBJ1-4; D remains unclear. V was trimmed by 2 bases and J by 6 bases, leaving 7 bases between them. The CDR3 has 12 residues. Germline-derived CDR1 and CDR2 are GTSNPN and SVGIG (reference sequence). The CDR3 DNA is TGTGCCTGGAGTCCGGTGGATGAAAAACTGTTTTTT. Protein: CAWSPVDEKLFF.

In this sample, this clone turned up once. This chain joins TRBV7-2 and TRBJ1-1, with no clear D. Germline loops: CDR1 SGHTA, CDR2 FQGNSA. Between the trimmed V and J ends, which lost 6 bases and 0 bases, there was a span of 11 bases. This CDR3 spans 14 amino acids. In DNA, the CDR3 is TGTGCCAGCAGTCCCCCCCCATTGAACACTGAAGCTTTCTTT. It specifies CASSPPPLNTEAFF.

The chain combines TRBV10-1 with TRBJ2-3; 8 bases are a match to TRBD2. The CDR3 has 14 residues. Germline V gene sequence: CDR1 WNHNN, CDR2 SYGVQD (reference sequence). With V trimmed by 8 bases and J by 1 base, 5 bases remained unmatched. The DNA for the CDR3 is TGCGCCAGCGGCAGCGGGGGCCGCACAGATACGCAGTATTTT. Protein: CASGSGGRTDTQYF.

J is TRBJ2-7 and V is TRBV13, with 8 bases matching TRBD1. There are 12 residues in the CDR3. The trim removed 4 bases at V and 9 bases at J, leaving 5 bases unmatched. CDR1 is PRHDT and CDR2 is FYEKMQ in the germline V gene (reference sequence). The CDR3 protein is CASSSTGAGQYF. In DNA, the CDR3 is TGTGCCAGCAGCTCGACAGGGGCTGGGCAGTACTTC.

V gene TRBV6-5 combines with J gene TRBJ1-1; no clear D. V lost 1 base and J 2 bases, leaving 14 bases between the germline ends. CDR3 length: 16 amino acids. Germline loops: CDR1 MNHEY, CDR2 SVGAGI. CDR3 in DNA: TGTGCCAGCAGTTACTACGGTAGGGCGGACAACACTGAAGCTTTCTTT. Encoded protein: CASSYYGRADNTEAFF.

The gene calls are TRBV7-2 and TRBJ2-2; 7 bases are a match to TRBD2. Germline CDR1 SGHTA, CDR2 FQGNSA. The junction had 6 bases not matched to a gene; V was cut back by 3 bases and J by 5 bases. The CDR3 length is 15 residues. CDR3 nucleotides: TGTGCCAGCAGCTTTGGCGGGGGAAGGACCGGGGAGCTGTTTTTT. Residues: CASSFGGGRTGELFF.

The chain couples TRBV11-2 to TRBJ2-7, with D unclear. Trimming pared 0 bases from V and 0 bases from J, leaving 9 bases between. The CDR3 contains 15 residues. The germline V gene encodes CDR1 SGHAT and CDR2 FQNNGV. CDR3 DNA: TGTGCCAGCAGCTTAGATTTATGGAGCTCCTACGAGCAGTACTTC. Translated, it gives CASSLDLWSSYEQYF. Full variable domain (missing parts from reference TRBV11-2 and TRBJ2-7): EAGVAQSPRYKIIEKRQSVAFWCNPISGHATLYWYQQILGQGPKLLIQFQNNGVVDDSQLPKDRFSAERLKGVDSTLKIQPAKLEDSAVYLCASSLDLWSSYEQYFGPGTRLTVT.

This clone has more than one count but fewer than ten. Other nucleotide sequences from this sample produce the same CDR3. The chain couples TRBV7-2 to TRBJ2-2; 13 nucleotides align to TRBD2. Trimming cost V 4 bases and J 4 bases; bases outside gene matches: 3. Germline assignment: CDR1 SGHTA and CDR2 FQGNSA. This CDR3 region has 16 residues. The CDR3 sequence is CASSSGLAGPTGELFF. The CDR3 bases are TGTGCCAGCAGCTCGGGACTAGCGGGGCCCACCGGGGAGCTGTTTTTT.

The gene calls are TRBV7-2 and TRBJ1-2; 10 bases align to TRBD1. The germline V gene has CDR1 SGHTA and CDR2 FQGNSA. The CDR3 is 15 residues long. The ends lost 6 bases at V and 7 bases at J; junction bases unmatched: 11. The chain's CDR3 is CASSRGQGVGSGYTF. Written as DNA, the CDR3 is TGTGCCAGCAGTAGAGGACAGGGGGTTGGTAGTGGCTACACCTTC.

The chain couples TRBV7-9 to TRBJ2-5; the D call may be TRBD1 or TRBD2 (5 bases each). CDR1 is SEHNR, CDR2 FQNEAQ, per germline (reference sequence). This CDR3 has 12 residues. The ends were cut back, 5 bases at V and 10 bases at J, with 14 bases in the middle. CDR3 protein: CASSTLVGGQYF. CDR3 nucleotides: TGTGCCAGCAGCACCTTGGTTGGGGGCCAGTACTTC.

The chain combines TRBV6-1 with TRBJ1-2, with D tentatively TRBD1 (6 bases). Germline loops: CDR1 MNHNS, CDR2 SASEGT. With 9 bases removed from V and 8 bases from J, the gap between germline ends came to 16 bases. The CDR3 extends over 12 amino acids. CDR3 loop: CARGAPRGGYTF. CDR3 DNA sequence: TGTGCCAGAGGGGCACCGAGGGGGGGCTACACCTTC.

Concerning this clone itself: This sample includes further DNA sequences coding for the same CDR3. This chain connects TRBV18 to TRBJ2-5; 8 bases fit TRBD1. Germline V gives CDR1 KGHSH, CDR2 LQKENI. After removal of 3 bases from V and 4 bases from J, the junction contained 4 bases not matched to a gene. CDR3 length equals 14 residues. The DNA for the CDR3 is TGTGCCAGCTCACCCGACAGGGGTGGAGAGACCCAGTACTTC. Its protein product is CASSPDRGGETQYF.

The chain's CDR3 is CASQQRSGNTIYF. The CDR3 DNA follows: TGTGCCAGCCAACAGCGCTCTGGAAACACCATATATTTT. J is TRBJ1-3 and V is TRBV6-6; D is undetermined. CDR3 length: 13 amino acids. Germline V gene data show CDR1 as MNHNY and CDR2 as SVGAGI (reference sequence). V was shortened by 8 bases and J by 0 bases, with 8 bases between the two germline ends.

The table lists this clone with a few counts. The chain links TRBV5-1 to TRBJ2-7; D might be TRBD1 (6 bases). The CDR3 spans 13 residues. Between the trimmed V and J ends, which lost 5 bases and 2 bases, there was a span of 11 bases. Germline V gene sequence: CDR1 SGHRS, CDR2 YFSETQ. CDR3 amino acids: CASRGAATYEQYF. The CDR3, as DNA: TGCGCCAGCAGGGGGGCCGCGACCTACGAGCAGTACTTC.

This clone was observed a few times. V gene TRBV10-3 combines with J gene TRBJ2-1; either TRBD1 or TRBD2 may supply D (5 bases each). CDR3 size: 12 residues. The germline gives CDR1 ENHRY, CDR2 SYGVKD. The V and J ends lost 8 bases and 10 bases respectively, with 15 bases between them. CDR3 sequence: CAIGGALAEQFF. In nucleotides, the CDR3 is TGTGCCATCGGGGGAGCTCTCGCGGAGCAGTTCTTC.

The chain uses TRBV6-5 and TRBJ1-5, with TRBD1 as a possible D gene (6 bases). V was pared by 6 bases and J by 4 bases, with 16 bases between. The CDR3 has 15 amino acids. The germline V gene has CDR1 MNHEY and CDR2 SVGAGI. CDR3 sequence: CASRRDRWGNQPQHF. In nucleotides, the CDR3 is TGTGCCAGCAGAAGAGACAGGTGGGGGAATCAGCCCCAGCATTTT.

This chain links TRBV5-4 with TRBJ1-4; TRBD1 agrees at 8 bases. The V gene end was trimmed by 4 bases and the J gene end by 7 bases; junction bases not matched to a gene: 9. The CDR3 is 15 residues long. Germline V CDR1 and CDR2: SGHNT, YYREEE (reference sequence). The chain's CDR3 is CASSQGQAGREKLFF. The CDR3 region has the DNA TGTGCCAGCAGCCAGGGACAGGCGGGTCGTGAAAAACTGTTTTTT. Looking up the rest from reference TRBV5-4 and TRBJ1-4 gives the full variable domain: ETGVTQSPTHLIKTRGQQVTLRCSSQSGHNTVSWYQQALGQGPQFIFQYYREEENGRGNFPPRFSGLQFPNYSSELNVNALELDDSALYLCASSQGQAGREKLFFGSGTQLSVL.